This TCR beta chain was sequenced in a study of T-cell memory formation after mild COVID-19. Points on this clonotype: Its antigen is currently unknown.

The study, taken as a whole, reports: Cross-reactive memory appears to have joined, as suggested by some responding clones showing up in pre-infection memory. Nothing confirmed that second-wave clones peaking on day 37 were specific for SARS-CoV-2.

V gave up 0 bases and J gave up 8 bases; unmatched junction bases: 10. Germline V gene sequence: CDR1 LGHDT, CDR2 YNNKEL (reference sequence). The CDR3 consists of 16 residues. Each CDR3 protein is one row after TCRdb ran MiXCR on the 5' RACE reads. The data show under 650,000 distinct CDR3 sequences, with 15% to 20% seen just once and more than 10% held by the top ten. The source material was PBMCs or a T cell subset sorted from them (not recorded which). The TCR originated in an adult woman who had mild COVID-19 (a few samples of this study predate the infection). Cell type and time point are not known. This chain links TRBV3-1 with TRBJ1-2; 9 positions agree with TRBD1. CDR3 sequence (DNA): TGTGCCAGCAGCCAAGAAAGTGGACGGACAGGGGTAGGCTACACCTTC. The encoded protein is CASSQESGRTGVGYTF.